Detailed here is one TCR beta chain. These data originate in a study of blood T cell repertoires in COVID-19. Looking at the study overall: T cells, B-cell-depleted T cells, or PBMCs provided the cDNA or gDNA that served as material.

Repertoires were generated with immunoSEQ multiplex PCR, while TCRdb's copy carries only in-frame clones and drops some. The sample carries approximately 160,000 clones, 60% to 85% recorded once. This receptor was identified in a man aged 55 to 70 with acute or convalescent COVID-19. Sequencing input: peripheral blood.

This CDR3 is CASSQRGLGYEQYF. CDR3 in DNA: TGTGCCAGCAGCCAACGGGGACTAGGCTACGAGCAGTACTTC. The chain joins TRBV3-1 (or the pseudogene TRBV3-2) to TRBJ2-7; TRBD2 matches 8 bases. With 2 bases clipped from V and 3 bases from J, the junction kept 3 bases outside the gene matches. The CDR3 totals 14 residues. Germline V CDR1 and CDR2: LGHDT, YNNKEL (reference sequence).